This TCR beta chain was profiled in a study of blood T cell repertoires in COVID-19. Assay: immunoSEQ multiplex PCR; the TCRdb copy retains only in-frame clones and omits some. The table records more than 200,000 clones, approximately 84% of them present only once. V lost 0 bases and J lost 14; bases outside the gene matches: 8. The V gene's germline CDR1 is SGHRS and CDR2 YFSETQ. There are 14 residues in the CDR3. The gene calls are TRBV5-1 and TRBJ2-1; 10 bases agree with TRBD1. The clonotype originates from a man in his forties or fifties with acute or convalescent COVID-19. Sequencing was done on a sample of peripheral blood. CDR3 bases: TGCGCCAGCAGCTTGGAAGCGGGACAGGGGCGGGAGTTCTTC. Its protein is CASSLEAGQGREFF.